This T cell receptor (beta chain) was profiled in a study of blood T cell repertoires in COVID-19 (TCRdb year 2020). Background on the whole study: Samples covering the acute and convalescent phases of COVID-19 were provided by collaborators in the United States, Italy and Spain. The repertoires were made available in a free public database intended to serve as a resource for research on the immune response to SARS-CoV-2. Where available, HLA class I and class II types were taken from metadata supplied by the sample provider and were not determined by assay-based typing. The prospective study material was composed of cDNA or gDNA derived from T cells, B-cell-depleted T cells, or PBMCs. Sample metadata almost always included a de-identified subject ID, COVID-19 status, age in years and sex. Deeply sampled blood TCRbeta repertoires from subjects exposed to, actively infected with, or recovered from COVID-19 were included in the dataset. The samples were drawn from the first 160 participants of the ongoing ImmuneRACE study and from over a thousand subjects provided by 6 global collaborators.

At one collaborating source in Seattle, patients were enrolled during active infection and were followed longitudinally through the course of disease. Each collaborating institution followed its own protocols to collect whole blood in K2EDTA tubes. For TCRbeta analysis, collaborators shipped samples as frozen whole blood, isolated PBMCs, or DNA extracted from either of those sample types. The CDR3 contains 15 residues, cysteine and phenylalanine counted. Only the CDR3 region is kept as DNA, spanning 45 bases read in frame from base 1. Cut back by 0 bases and 7 bases, the V and J ends lie 10 bases apart. CDR1 SGHVS and CDR2 FNYEAQ were looked up in the germline V gene. TCRbeta CDR3 regions were amplified from genomic DNA by means of the immunoSEQ Assay, a bias-controlled multiplex PCR. From the authors' description of their analysis: The number of nucleated cells in each sample was estimated by amplification of reference gene primers within the assay. To quantify the absolute abundance of each unique TCRbeta CDR3 rearrangement, sequence reads were collapsed and filtered. Productive Simpson clonality was computed per sample as the square root of Simpson's diversity index over productive rearrangements. Not all clones reach the TCRdb copy of this immuneACCESS table, which keeps in-frame sequences only. Checked studies attribute under half of the gap to unresolved V genes and leave the rest unexplained. D and trimming come from the DNA, and the V and J calls and clone size come from that table. This sample comprises under 300,000 clones, nearly 90% of them detected only once. The ten top clones hold around 1.9% of the sample.

About this clone: The specificity of this receptor is unknown. No much larger clonotype is one base removed from it; base qualities were not supplied.

The study at large found these results: How much clinical and demographic metadata was included differed by source and by participant, and the metadata was provided uncurated.

The specimen sequenced was peripheral blood. This chain joins TRBV7-6 to TRBJ1-6, and perhaps TRBD1 as D gene, on 5 matching bases. The TCR originated in a woman in her sixties with COVID-19, enrolled during active disease. In nucleotide form, the sequence is TGTGCCAGCAGCTTAGCTCGGGGGAGGAATTCACCCCTCCACTTT. Its protein product is CASSLARGRNSPLHF.